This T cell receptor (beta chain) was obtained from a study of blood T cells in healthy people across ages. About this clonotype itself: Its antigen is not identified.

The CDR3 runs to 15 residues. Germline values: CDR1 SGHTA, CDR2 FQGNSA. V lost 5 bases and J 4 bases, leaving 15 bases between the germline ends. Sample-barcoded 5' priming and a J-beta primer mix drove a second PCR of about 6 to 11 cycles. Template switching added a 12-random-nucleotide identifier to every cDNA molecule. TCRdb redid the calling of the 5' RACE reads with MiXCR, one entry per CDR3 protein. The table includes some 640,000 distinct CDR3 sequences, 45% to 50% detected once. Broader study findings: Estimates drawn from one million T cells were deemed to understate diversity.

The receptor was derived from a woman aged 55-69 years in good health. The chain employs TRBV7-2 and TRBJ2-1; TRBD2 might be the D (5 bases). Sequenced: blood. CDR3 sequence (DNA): TGTGCCAGCAGCCCTTCCTGGACTGGGTACAATGAGCAGTTCTTC. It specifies CASSPSWTGYNEQFF.